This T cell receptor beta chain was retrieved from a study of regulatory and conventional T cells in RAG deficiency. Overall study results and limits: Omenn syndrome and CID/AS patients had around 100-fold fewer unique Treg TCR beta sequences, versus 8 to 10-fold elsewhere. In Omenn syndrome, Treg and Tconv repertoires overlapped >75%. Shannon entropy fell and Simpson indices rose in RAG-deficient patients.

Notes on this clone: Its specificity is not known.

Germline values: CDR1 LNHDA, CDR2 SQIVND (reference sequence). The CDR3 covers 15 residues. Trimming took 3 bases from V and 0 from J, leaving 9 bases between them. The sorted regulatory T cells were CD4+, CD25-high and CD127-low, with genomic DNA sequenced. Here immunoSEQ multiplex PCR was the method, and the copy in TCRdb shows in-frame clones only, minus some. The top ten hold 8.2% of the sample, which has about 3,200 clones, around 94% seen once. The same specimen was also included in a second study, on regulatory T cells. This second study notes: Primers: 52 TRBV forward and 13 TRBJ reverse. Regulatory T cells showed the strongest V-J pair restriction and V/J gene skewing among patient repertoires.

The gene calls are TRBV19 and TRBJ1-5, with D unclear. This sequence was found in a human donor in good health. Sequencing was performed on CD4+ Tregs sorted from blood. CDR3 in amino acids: CASSMGRASNQPQHF. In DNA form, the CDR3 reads TGTGCCAGTAGTATGGGCAGAGCTAGCAATCAGCCCCAGCATTTT.